This record covers a single T cell receptor (beta chain). Antigen specificity is unknown. The CDR3 runs 14 residues. The trim removed 1 base at V and 3 bases at J, leaving 2 bases unmatched. CDR1 is LGHNA and CDR2 is YSLEER in the germline V gene. This entry belongs to a study of OX40 agonist ivuxolimab in advanced cancers. Study observations and caveats: In the 0.1 to 3.0 mg/kg range, CD4+ and CD8+ blood T cells had expanded clonally by week 6.

Sequencing used immunoSEQ multiplex PCR; TCRdb keeps in-frame clones, though not all of them. The data contain about 58,000 clones, 91% of them singletons. Sequencing used CD4+ or CD8+ T cells sorted from blood, obtained in a trial of the OX40 agonist ivuxolimab. The TCR originated in an adult with an advanced solid tumor such as melanoma, head and neck, liver or kidney cancer. This sequence joins TRBV4-3 and TRBJ2-7; 8 bases match TRBD2. As DNA, the CDR3 is TGCGCCAGCAGCCAAGGTCTAGCGGGCTACGAGCAGTACTTC. Translated, it gives CASSQGLAGYEQYF.